This T cell receptor (beta chain) derives from a study of T cell responses to AZD1222 COVID-19 vaccine. Per the germline V gene, CDR1 is DFQATT and CDR2 is SNEGSKA (reference sequence). The V end was cut by 3 bases, the J end by 5 bases, with 22 bases between. The CDR3 is made up of 16 amino acids. Only a few counts were recorded for this clone. Profiled with immunoSEQ multiplex PCR; TCRdb holds only in-frame clones, not every one. The profile shows over 100,000 clones, over 75% of them singletons. Sequencing used peripheral blood, obtained on day 0 of AZD1222 vaccination. The clonotype was recovered from an adult in good health. The rearrangement uses TRBV20-1 and TRBJ2-5; possible D gene TRBD2, 6 bases. CDR3 sequence: CSASPLGVPGRETQYF. DNA for the CDR3: TGCAGTGCTAGTCCTCTAGGGGTCCCGGGGAGGGAGACCCAGTACTTC.